A selection of T cell receptor beta chains follows, all from one sample in a study of low-dose radiotherapy and immunotherapy resistance in tumors. TCRdb recomputed calls from the reads with MiXCR, one row per CDR3 protein. The sample yields about 39,000 distinct CDR3 sequences, around 21% seen once. Sequencing was performed on PBMCs, taken after low-dose radiotherapy plus immunotherapy. The origin of the receptors is a female donor with ovarian cancer. The CDR3 runs from the conserved cysteine through the conserved F or W. The D gene is left open where the match is weak. Only part of the rows carry a size: once, few, many, or a class if the clone is expanded.

CDR3nt,CDR3aa,abundance,j_gene,len,d_gene,v_gene
TGTGCCAGCAGCTTAGGACAGGACCAGGATACGCAGTATTTT,CASSLGQDQDTQYF,NA,TRBJ2-3,14,TRBD1,TRBV5-8
TGTGCCAGCAGCCTCGGGACAGGTCGGGATCAGCCCCAGCATTTT,CASSLGTGRDQPQHF,many,TRBJ1-5,15,TRBD1,TRBV11-2
TGCGCCAGCAGCTTTTTGGCCGGGGAAACTGAAGCTTTCTTT,CASSFLAGETEAFF,many,TRBJ1-1,14,NA,TRBV5-1
TGCAGCGTTGAAAGCACAGATACGCAGTATTTT,CSVESTDTQYF,many,TRBJ2-3,11,NA,TRBV29-1
TGTGCCAGCAGCCAGAGAGGCTGGGCGCCCAGCACAGATACGCAGTATTTT,CASSQRGWAPSTDTQYF,many,TRBJ2-3,17,NA,TRBV3-1
TGCAGTGCCCCCGACGGGACCCTCGGGAACACCGGGGAGCTGTTTTTT,CSAPDGTLGNTGELFF,many,TRBJ2-2,16,NA,TRBV20-1
TGTGCCAGCAGTTCCGCGGGCGGAGGGACCTCCTACGAGCAGTACTTC,CASSSAGGGTSYEQYF,NA,TRBJ2-7,16,NA,TRBV28
TGCAGTGCTAGGGGAGGGGGCGGCTCCTATAGCAATCAGCCCCAGCATTTT,CSARGGGGSYSNQPQHF,many,TRBJ1-5,17,TRBD1,TRBV20-1
TGCAGCGTCGCCGGGACAGGGTATTATGGCTACACCTTC,CSVAGTGYYGYTF,many,TRBJ1-2,13,TRBD1,TRBV29-1
TGCAGCGCTGGGGACGGCTATGGCTACACCTTC,CSAGDGYGYTF,many,TRBJ1-2,11,NA,TRBV29-1
TGCAGTGCTAGAGTGGCAGGGCGGTACCCCTATTGGTATCAGCCCCAGCATTTT,CSARVAGRYPYWYQPQHF,many,TRBJ1-5,18,NA,TRBV20-1
TGTGCCAGCAGCCGACACGGGACTAGCGGGTACAATGAGCAGTTCTTC,CASSRHGTSGYNEQFF,many,TRBJ2-1,16,TRBD2,TRBV3-1
TGCAGTGCTACCAGGACAGGGGGCAATGAGCAGTTCTTC,CSATRTGGNEQFF,many,TRBJ2-1,13,TRBD1,TRBV20-1
TGTGCCAGCAGCCCCCTAGGTTCAGGCGGGGAGCTGTTTTTT,CASSPLGSGGELFF,NA,TRBJ2-2,14,NA,TRBV7-9
TGTGCCAGCAGCGTAGAGGGGTTCGGGAGGGACATTCAGTACTTC,CASSVEGFGRDIQYF,many,TRBJ2-4,15,TRBD2,TRBV9
TGCGCCAGCAGCCAAGATCGCACTAGCGGGCCCTACAATGAGCAGTTCTTC,CASSQDRTSGPYNEQFF,once,TRBJ2-1,17,TRBD2,TRBV4-3
TGTGCCAGCAGCCAAGCAGGGAGTAACACTGAAGCTTTCTTT,CASSQAGSNTEAFF,once,TRBJ1-1,14,NA,TRBV3-1
TGTGCCAGCAGCTTTGGACTAGCGGGGAGCTCCTACGAGCAGTACTTC,CASSFGLAGSSYEQYF,many,TRBJ2-7,16,TRBD2,TRBV7-9
TGCAGTGCCCTCTGGGGTAGCACTGAAGCTTTCTTT,CSALWGSTEAFF,many,TRBJ1-1,12,NA,TRBV20-1
TGTGCCATCAGTGAAAAGGGCCTGATCGGTGGCTACACCTTC,CAISEKGLIGGYTF,many,TRBJ1-2,14,NA,TRBV10-3
TGTGCCACCAGTGACCCAACAACAATCGACAGGGTATCGGAGAACACTGAAGCTTTCTTT,CATSDPTTIDRVSENTEAFF,many,TRBJ1-1,20,TRBD1,TRBV24-1
TGTGCCAGTAGTCCCATCAGGGGGCCTGGGGCCAACGTCCTGACTTTC,CASSPIRGPGANVLTF,many,TRBJ2-6,16,TRBD1,TRBV19
TGTGCCAGCAGTTGGGCCGGGGGTAAGTCCCCCTACGAGCAGTACTTC,CASSWAGGKSPYEQYF,many,TRBJ2-7,16,NA,TRBV28
TGCGCCAGCAGCTTGGCTAATTTGGGGGCCAATGAGCAGTTCTTC,CASSLANLGANEQFF,many,TRBJ2-1,15,NA,TRBV5-1
TGCGCCAGCAGTCCCGGACAGGAAAACAATGAGCAGTTCTTC,CASSPGQENNEQFF,NA,TRBJ2-1,14,TRBD1,TRBV5-1
TGTGCCAGCAGCCAAGATCAGGGACAGGGTGGAGCTTTCTTT,CASSQDQGQGGAFF,many,TRBJ1-1,14,TRBD1,TRBV14
TGTGCCAGCTCTCCGGGTGGCAGTTACGAGCAGTACTTC,CASSPGGSYEQYF,few,TRBJ2-7,13,NA,TRBV28
TGTGCCAGCAGCTCAACAGGGTTGGGGACAGAAAAACTGTTTTTT,CASSSTGLGTEKLFF,many,TRBJ1-4,15,NA,TRBV7-6
TGTGCCAGCAGCCGAACAGGGGTCAGCTCCTACAATGAGCAGTTCTTC,CASSRTGVSSYNEQFF,many,TRBJ2-1,16,TRBD1,TRBV6-5
TGTGCCAGCAGTTTAGCCAGGGGATCCTACAATGAGCAGTTCTTC,CASSLARGSYNEQFF,many,TRBJ2-1,15,NA,TRBV12-3/TRBV12-4
TGTGCCAGCAGTTTGGCCGGGGCAGGCTCTGGGGCCAACGTCCTGACTTTC,CASSLAGAGSGANVLTF,many,TRBJ2-6,17,NA,TRBV27
TGTGCCAGCAGGCTAGCGGGGGTCTCCTACGAGCAGTACTTC,CASRLAGVSYEQYF,many,TRBJ2-7,14,TRBD2,TRBV6-2/TRBV6-3
TGTGCCAGCAGACCCTCAACAGGGGGAAGATACGAGCAGTACTTC,CASRPSTGGRYEQYF,many,TRBJ2-7,15,TRBD1,TRBV28
TGTGCCAGCTCACCCGGGCAGAACACTGAAGCTTTCTTT,CASSPGQNTEAFF,many,TRBJ1-1,13,NA,TRBV18
TGTGCCAGCAGATCCGGGAGTGGCAATGAGCAGTTCTTC,CASRSGSGNEQFF,many,TRBJ2-1,13,NA,TRBV6-5
TGTGCCAGCAGAGACGGGAGCACAGATACGCAGTATTTT,CASRDGSTDTQYF,many,TRBJ2-3,13,NA,TRBV7-9
TGTGCCAGCAGCGTACAGGGACAGGGGACTGAAGCTTTCTTT,CASSVQGQGTEAFF,NA,TRBJ1-1,14,TRBD1,TRBV7-3
TGTGCCAGCTCACTCCAGGGAGATACGCAGTATTTT,CASSLQGDTQYF,many,TRBJ2-3,12,NA,TRBV18
TGTGCCAGCAGTTTAGGTGGGAGAGTCGCCTACGAGCAGTACTTC,CASSLGGRVAYEQYF,many,TRBJ2-7,15,NA,TRBV27
TGTGCCAGCAGCTTATATGGGAAACAAGAGACCCAGTACTTC,CASSLYGKQETQYF,many,TRBJ2-5,14,NA,TRBV7-2
TGCGCCAGCAGCCAAGCAGGGGACGCGCTTTACCTCCACTTT,CASSQAGDALYLHF,NA,TRBJ1-6,14,NA,TRBV4-1
TGTGCCAGCTCGCCACCCCGGACAGGGGGCTACAATGAGCAGTTCTTC,CASSPPRTGGYNEQFF,many,TRBJ2-1,16,TRBD1,TRBV18
TGTGCCACCTCCTCTCCGCCGGAGAACAATGAGCAGTTCTTC,CATSSPPENNEQFF,NA,TRBJ2-1,14,NA,TRBV10-3
TGTGCCAGCACCGACAGGGGATGGACCGGGGAGCTGTTTTTT,CASTDRGWTGELFF,many,TRBJ2-2,14,TRBD1,TRBV12-3/TRBV12-4
TGTGCCAGCAGTTCCCCCCCCCGAGATGGGGAGCAGTACTTC,CASSSPPRDGEQYF,NA,TRBJ2-7,14,NA,TRBV28
TGTGCCAGCAGCCGCGAGCCCTACGAGCAGTACTTC,CASSREPYEQYF,few,TRBJ2-7,12,NA,TRBV11-2
TGTGCCAGCAGCTCCGGCGGACCCGCGAGAAACACCATATATTTT,CASSSGGPARNTIYF,many,TRBJ1-3,15,NA,TRBV9
TGTGCCAGCAGCCCCGACAGGGGCGATGAGCAGTTCTTC,CASSPDRGDEQFF,many,TRBJ2-1,13,TRBD1,TRBV3-1
TGCGCCAGCAGCCCCACCACCGGGGAGCTGTTTTTT,CASSPTTGELFF,many,TRBJ2-2,12,NA,TRBV4-1
TGCAGTGCTAGTCCTCTTGGCCCCACAGATACGCAGTATTTT,CSASPLGPTDTQYF,many,TRBJ2-3,14,NA,TRBV20-1
TGTGCCACCAGCAGAGATCCGACTAGCGGGGGCCGACAGTACTTC,CATSRDPTSGGRQYF,many,TRBJ2-7,15,TRBD2,TRBV15
TGTGCCAGCAGTGAAGTGATGGGGACTAGCGGGAAGTACACAGATACGCAGTATTTT,CASSEVMGTSGKYTDTQYF,many,TRBJ2-3,19,TRBD2,TRBV2
TGTGCCAGCAGTTTAGACGGCCGGAGCACAGATACGCAGTATTTT,CASSLDGRSTDTQYF,NA,TRBJ2-3,15,NA,TRBV27
TGTGCCAGCAGCCGCAGAGAGAACACTGAAGCTTTCTTT,CASSRRENTEAFF,NA,TRBJ1-1,13,NA,TRBV11-2
TGTGCCATACGGGGGTATCAGGCTGAGCAGTTCTTC,CAIRGYQAEQFF,NA,TRBJ2-1,12,NA,TRBV11-1
TGTGCCAGCAGCTTATCGGGGGCGGGGGAAAAACTGTTTTTT,CASSLSGAGEKLFF,many,TRBJ1-4,14,NA,TRBV7-2
TGTGCCAGCAGTCCCCGAGCGGGAGTCTCCTCTGGGGCTGGGGAGACCCACGAGCAGTACTTC,CASSPRAGVSSGAGETHEQYF,NA,TRBJ2-7,21,TRBD2,TRBV28
TGTGCCACCAGTGCGGGGAGAGGGAACACCGGGGAGCTGTTTTTT,CATSAGRGNTGELFF,many,TRBJ2-2,15,NA,TRBV24-1
TGCAGCGTGGCGACAGGGATTACGAACACTGAAGCTTTCTTT,CSVATGITNTEAFF,medium-sized,TRBJ1-1,14,TRBD1,TRBV29-1
TGTGCCAGCAGAAAGCTGGCAGCCTCTGGAAACACCATATATTTT,CASRKLAASGNTIYF,many,TRBJ1-3,15,NA,TRBV7-9